One and the same sample provided the 11 T cell receptor beta chains below, sequenced in a study of cytomegalovirus exposure and HLA in healthy donors. 60 Vbeta and 13 Jbeta primers were used in PCR. The table came from immunoSEQ multiplex PCR; TCRdb's copy has only in-frame clones and leaves some out. The repertoire holds under 200,000 clones, with around 80% as singletons. Sequencing was carried out using PBMCs. The receptors were gathered from a man in his fifties in good health and CMV-seropositive.

The chain combines TRBV21-1 with TRBJ1-2; TRBD1, the table's D call, lacks a check against the DNA. TRBV21-1 is a pseudogene locus. The CDR3 runs to 18 residues. The CDR3 nucleotides are TGTGCCAGCAGCATCGGGGGCAAAAGGTACAGGGGTGCCTATGGCTACACCTTC. Translating it yields CASSIGGKRYRGAYGYTF.

The rearrangement joins TRBV5-6 to TRBJ1-5, with D maybe TRBD1 (6 bases). V was cut by 4 bases and J by 0 bases, with 14 bases left in between. The CDR3 is made up of 16 amino acids. CDR1 and CDR2 from the germline V gene are SGHDT and YYEEEE. Here the CDR3 reads CASSTLQGYSNQPQHF. CDR3 bases: TGTGCCAGCAGCACACTACAGGGATATAGCAATCAGCCCCAGCATTTT.

This clone is a singleton in its sample. V gene TRBV30 combines with J gene TRBJ1-3; no clear D. The CDR3 has 14 amino acids. CDR1 and CDR2 from the germline V gene are GTSNPN and SVGIG (reference sequence). V was pared by 5 bases and J by 4 bases, with 15 bases between. CDR3 sequence reads: CAWARDRRGNTIYF. Written as DNA, the CDR3 is TGTGCCTGGGCTAGAGACCGACGGGGAAACACCATATATTTT.

This sequence joins TRBV6-1 and TRBJ2-5; 15 bases agree with TRBD2. The V gene's germline CDR1 is MNHNS and CDR2 SASEGT. V was clipped by 9 bases and J by 5 bases; unmatched bases: 7. The CDR3 length is 15 residues. CDR3 nucleotide sequence: TGTGCCAGTACCGGGACTAGCGGGGGGCGGGAGACCCAGTACTTC. Translation gives CASTGTSGGRETQYF.

The J gene is TRBJ2-5, the V gene TRBV9, with D perhaps TRBD1 (6 bases). The CDR3 sequence is 14 residues long. The germline CDR1 and CDR2 sequences are SGDLS and YYNGEE. The ends were cut back, 4 bases at V and 3 bases at J, with 13 bases in the middle. The CDR3 DNA sequence: TGTGCCAGCAGCCCACGGGCAGGGGAAGAGACCCAGTACTTC. Translation: CASSPRAGEETQYF.

This clone showed up many times. The chain is built from TRBV19 and TRBJ1-1, with a possible D match to TRBD1 (6 bases). Trimming took 1 base from V and 6 from J, leaving 9 bases between them. The CDR3 has 13 amino acids. Germline CDR1 LNHDA, CDR2 SQIVND (reference sequence). CDR3 DNA: TGTGCCAGTAGTATAGCGCCAGGGGCTGAAGCTTTCTTT. This sequence encodes CASSIAPGAEAFF.

The chain carries TRBV29-1 and TRBJ2-7; 11 bases fit TRBD1. The V segment lost 4 bases and the J segment 5 bases; nucleotides outside the gene matches: 16. Per the germline V gene, CDR1 is SQVTM and CDR2 is ANQGSEA. The CDR3 sequence is 17 residues long. CDR3: CSVAGASGQGAKNEQYF. CDR3 nucleotides: TGCAGCGTTGCTGGGGCCTCCGGACAGGGGGCGAAGAACGAGCAGTACTTC.

The chain employs TRBV6-4 and TRBJ1-5, with 11 bases identical to TRBD1. The CDR3 loop spans 17 amino acids. The V and J ends lost 2 bases and 2 bases, in that order; junction bases with no gene match: 5. CDR1 and CDR2 from the germline V gene are MRHNA and SNTAGT. CDR3 protein: CASSDPDRGQGNQPQHF. The CDR3 DNA follows: TGTGCCAGCAGTGACCCGGACAGGGGGCAAGGCAATCAGCCCCAGCATTTT.

The chain uses TRBV5-4 and TRBJ1-1, with TRBD1 matching over 7 bases. V lost 0 bases, J lost 2 bases, and 1 base stayed unmatched. The CDR3 is 14 residues long. Germline CDR1 is SGHNT and CDR2 is YYREEE (reference sequence). For the CDR3, the DNA is TGTGCCAGCAGCTTGGACAGGGGAAACACTGAAGCTTTCTTT. This translates into CASSLDRGNTEAFF.

This chain joins TRBV27 and TRBJ1-2; 9 bases line up with TRBD1. The CDR3 length is 14 residues. Losses at the gene ends were 5 bases for V and 5 bases for J; bases not matched to a gene: 6. Germline CDR1 is MNHEY and CDR2 is SMNVEV (reference sequence). In nucleotides, the CDR3 is TGTGCCAGCAGTAAAACCGGACAGGGGTATGGCTACACCTTC. Encoded protein: CASSKTGQGYGYTF.

The J gene is TRBJ2-2, the V gene TRBV10-1; the D gene is possibly TRBD2 (5 bases). V was pared by 7 bases and J by 7 bases, with 19 bases between. The CDR3 consists of 15 residues. Germline CDR1 WNHNN, CDR2 SYGVQD (reference sequence). This CDR3 reads CASNVRGKDVGELFF. The CDR3 bases are TGCGCCAGCAACGTCCGGGGAAAGGATGTCGGGGAGCTGTTTTTT.